One sample yielded the 30 T cell receptor beta chains listed below, sequenced in a study of early stage breast cancer tumors. Data came from immunoSEQ multiplex PCR; TCRdb stores just in-frame clones and leaves some out. The sample records about 29,000 clones, approximately 84% being singletons. The sequenced sample consisted of blood. The receptors shown here come from a person in their fifties with breast cancer.

The chain couples TRBV4-3 to TRBJ2-1; perhaps D is TRBD1 or TRBD2 (5 bases each). This CDR3 is built from 12 residues. Germline V gives CDR1 LGHNA, CDR2 YSLEER. V was cut by 4 bases and J by 10 bases, with 11 bases left in between. In DNA form, the CDR3 reads TGCGCCAGCAGCCGCCTAGCAGGGGAGCAGTTCTTC. Translation gives CASSRLAGEQFF.

The rearrangement uses TRBV7-9 and TRBJ2-3; TRBD1 might be the D (6 bases). The V end was cut by 5 bases, the J end by 0 bases, with 15 bases between. This CDR3 comprises 16 residues. The V gene's germline CDR1 is SEHNR and CDR2 FQNEAQ (reference sequence). The CDR3 spells CASSQVRDTSTDTQYF. Written as DNA, the CDR3 is TGTGCCAGCAGCCAGGTAAGGGACACCAGCACAGATACGCAGTATTTT.

This chain connects TRBV9 to TRBJ2-5; 7 bases are shared with TRBD1. There are 14 residues in the CDR3. V was pared by 4 bases and J by 3 bases, with 6 bases of the junction left unmatched. The germline CDR1 and CDR2 sequences are SGDLS and YYNGEE. The CDR3 nucleotides are TGTGCCAGCAGCCTAACCGGACAGGAAGAGACCCAGTACTTC. It encodes CASSLTGQEETQYF.

The gene calls are TRBV5-3 and TRBJ2-1; TRBD1 agrees at 8 bases. TRBV5-3 counts as an open reading frame of uncertain function. This CDR3 is built from 11 residues. The CDR3 reads CATRGQYEQFF. The CDR3 DNA follows: TGTGCTACCAGGGGGCAATATGAGCAGTTCTTC.

The V gene is TRBV29-1, the J gene TRBJ2-7; 11 bases agree with TRBD2. This CDR3 has 14 amino acids. Germline CDR1 SQVTM, CDR2 ANQGSEA. V was clipped by 3 bases and J by 7 bases; unmatched bases: 8. Here the CDR3 DNA reads TGCAGCGTTGAGGCTAGCGGGAGGATGAGGGAGCAGTACTTC. Protein sequence: CSVEASGRMREQYF.

This rearrangement joins TRBV19 to TRBJ1-3; a weak D match, TRBD1 (6 bases). Trimming removed 4 bases from V and 2 bases from J, with 9 bases in between. In germline, CDR1 is LNHDA, CDR2 SQIVND (reference sequence). This CDR3 region has 14 residues. CDR3: CASSTTGTGNTIYF. The CDR3 bases are TGTGCCAGTAGTACCACAGGGACTGGAAACACCATATATTTT.

This sequence joins TRBV19 and TRBJ1-1; D is perhaps TRBD1 (5 bases). The CDR3 is made up of 14 amino acids. V was pared by 9 bases and J by 4 bases, with 18 bases between. Germline values: CDR1 LNHDA, CDR2 SQIVND (reference sequence). The DNA of the CDR3 is TGTGCCAGCCTCCATTGGGGGAGCCGCACTGAAGCTTTCTTT. Residues: CASLHWGSRTEAFF.

The rearrangement joins TRBV5-1 to TRBJ2-3; no firm D call. The V end was cut by 0 bases, the J end by 5 bases, with 4 bases between. The CDR3 sequence is 12 residues long. Per germline, CDR1 SGHRS and CDR2 YFSETQ. The DNA for the CDR3 is TGCGCCAGCAGCTTGGAAGGAGATACGCAGTATTTT. It translates to CASSLEGDTQYF.

Only one count was recorded for this clone. The V gene is TRBV11-2, the J gene TRBJ2-1; 8 bases fit TRBD2. V gave up 4 bases and J gave up 4 bases; unmatched junction bases: 9. In germline, CDR1 is SGHAT, CDR2 FQNNGV. This CDR3 region has 16 residues. The CDR3 DNA sequence: TGTGCCAGCAGCTCCCCTTCGGCGGGGGGTTACAATGAGCAGTTCTTC. Protein: CASSSPSAGGYNEQFF.

This rearrangement joins TRBV27 to TRBJ2-7; 9 bases are a match to TRBD1. This CDR3 is built from 15 residues. From germline, CDR1 is MNHEY and CDR2 SMNVEV (reference sequence). With V trimmed by 3 bases and J by 5 bases, 8 bases remained unmatched. CDR3 nucleotide sequence: TGTGCCAGCAGTTTCTCCCGGGACAGGGCAAACGAGCAGTACTTC. It encodes CASSFSRDRANEQYF.

This chain joins TRBV2 and TRBJ2-3; 10 bases map to TRBD2. The CDR3 runs to 17 residues. J gave up 4 bases and V 10 bases, and 17 bases lay outside the gene matches. Germline V gene lookup returns CDR1 SNHLY and CDR2 FYNNEI. The CDR3 region is CAILPGVAGGLPDTQYF. The DNA for the CDR3 is TGTGCCATCCTTCCAGGGGTAGCGGGGGGCCTTCCAGATACGCAGTATTTT.

This chain uses TRBV14 with TRBJ2-5; D is ambiguous. The V gene lost 1 base and the J gene lost 4 bases, with 10 bases spanning the gap. Germline V gives CDR1 SGHDN, CDR2 FVKESK. The CDR3 totals 14 residues. The CDR3 DNA sequence: TGTGCCAGCAGCCAAGTGGGGTACCCAGAGACCCAGTACTTC. It specifies CASSQVGYPETQYF.

The rearrangement joins TRBV4-1 to TRBJ1-5, with TRBD1 matching over 7 bases. The CDR3 extends over 17 amino acids. The germline V gene has CDR1 MGHRA and CDR2 YSYEKL. The trim removed 0 bases at V and 3 bases at J, leaving 8 bases unmatched. CDR3 protein: CASSQDGTEIVNQPQHF. The CDR3 DNA reads as TGCGCCAGCAGCCAAGACGGGACAGAGATCGTCAATCAGCCCCAGCATTTT.

The chain has TRBV9 and TRBJ2-1; D not resolved. The V gene lost 4 bases and the J gene lost 7 bases, with 15 bases spanning the gap. This CDR3 spans 14 amino acids. CDR1 is SGDLS and CDR2 is YYNGEE in the germline V gene. The CDR3 loop reads CASSPRSMGNEQFF. In nucleotides, the CDR3 is TGTGCCAGCAGCCCCCGCTCCATGGGGAATGAGCAGTTCTTC. The full variable domain, completed using reference TRBV9 and TRBJ2-1, is DSGVTQTPKHLITATGQRVTLRCSPRSGDLSVYWYQQSLDQGLQFLIQYYNGEERAKGNILERFSAQQFPDLHSELNLSSLELGDSALYFCASSPRSMGNEQFFGPGTRLTVL.

V gene TRBV19 combines with J gene TRBJ1-5; D possibly corresponds to TRBD1 (6 bases). V shed 1 base and J shed 6 bases, with 13 bases lying between them. The CDR3 consists of 15 residues. Germline CDR1 LNHDA, CDR2 SQIVND (reference sequence). This chain's CDR3 is CASSIAQGRGQPQHF. The CDR3 nucleotides are TGTGCCAGTAGTATAGCGCAGGGGCGCGGTCAGCCCCAGCATTTT.

The CDR3 DNA is TGTGCCAGCAGTTGGATTGGAAGGACAGGAGATTCCTACGAGCAGTACTTC. This gives the protein CASSWIGRTGDSYEQYF. The rearrangement links TRBV28 to TRBJ2-7, with 7 positions matching TRBD1. V shed 4 bases, J shed 1 base, and the junction held 13 bases outside the gene matches. The CDR3 contains 17 residues. Germline V gives CDR1 MDHEN, CDR2 SYDVKM.

V and J are TRBV14 and TRBJ1-1; possible D gene TRBD1, 6 bases. With 2 bases removed from V and 3 bases from J, the gap between germline ends came to 7 bases. There are 13 residues in the CDR3. Germline V gene data show CDR1 as SGHDN and CDR2 as FVKESK. CDR3 in DNA: TGTGCCAGCAGCCAACAGGGGTACACTGAAGCTTTCTTT. Translating gives CASSQQGYTEAFF. The variable domain in full, with the rest retrieved from reference TRBV14 and TRBJ1-1, is EAGVTQFPSHSVIEKGQTVTLRCDPISGHDNLYWYRRVMGKEIKFLLHFVKESKQDESGMPNNRFLAERTGGTYSTLKVQPAELEDSGVYFCASSQQGYTEAFFGQGTRLTVV.

The chain joins TRBV7-9 to TRBJ2-7, with 10 nucleotides matching TRBD1. After removal of 4 bases from V and 2 bases from J, the junction contained 8 bases not matched to a gene. Germline V gene sequence: CDR1 SEHNR, CDR2 FQNEAQ (reference sequence). The CDR3 covers 16 residues. In DNA, the CDR3 is TGTGCCAGCAGCTCACCGGGACAGGGGACCCCCTACGAGCAGTACTTC. Translation gives CASSSPGQGTPYEQYF.

The chain carries TRBV18 and TRBJ1-4; the match to TRBD1 covers 11 bases. The ends lost 3 bases at V and 3 bases at J; junction bases unmatched: 12. The CDR3 is made up of 19 amino acids. Germline V gene sequence: CDR1 KGHSH, CDR2 LQKENI. The CDR3 sequence is CASSPPTGTGGRSNEKLFF. In nucleotides, the CDR3 is TGTGCCAGCTCACCCCCGACCGGGACAGGGGGTCGTTCTAATGAAAAACTGTTTTTT.

The chain employs TRBV7-9 and TRBJ1-6, with D possibly being TRBD1 (6 bases). Germline loops: CDR1 SEHNR, CDR2 FQNEAQ (reference sequence). V lost 7 bases and J lost 5, with 12 bases in between. This CDR3 has 14 residues. This CDR3 reads CASNLSGDNSPLHF. CDR3 in DNA: TGTGCCAGCAACCTATCAGGGGATAATTCACCCCTCCACTTT.

This clone was counted only a few times. The chain combines TRBV7-6 with TRBJ1-5, with 7 nucleotides matching TRBD1. The CDR3 length is 16 residues. Germline assignment: CDR1 SGHVS and CDR2 FNYEAQ. After removal of 1 base from V and 5 bases from J, the junction contained 8 bases not matched to a gene. The CDR3 region is CASSLGTQGPDQPQHF. In DNA form, the CDR3 reads TGTGCCAGCAGCTTAGGGACACAGGGGCCCGATCAGCCCCAGCATTTT.

This sequence joins TRBV4-1 and TRBJ2-7; TRBD1 matches at 10 bases. Germline lookup yields CDR1 MGHRA and CDR2 YSYEKL. The ends lost 0 bases at V and 2 bases at J; junction bases unmatched: 10. This CDR3 has 18 residues. The CDR3: CASSQDLRQGAPTYEQYF. In DNA form, the CDR3 reads TGCGCCAGCAGCCAAGATCTGAGACAGGGGGCCCCAACCTACGAGCAGTACTTC.

This clone was seen once. V and J are TRBV7-9 and TRBJ2-3; possibly TRBD2 for D (5 bases). The V gene lost 1 base and the J gene lost 1 base, with 6 bases spanning the gap. The CDR3 has 14 residues. Looked up from germline, CDR1 is SEHNR and CDR2 is FQNEAQ (reference sequence). The CDR3 region has the DNA TGTGCCAGCAGCTTAGTCGGGGGCACAGATACGCAGTATTTT. Its translation: CASSLVGGTDTQYF. The complete variable domain, with remaining parts taken from reference TRBV7-9 and TRBJ2-3, reads DTGVSQNPRHKITKRGQNVTFRCDPISEHNRLYWYRQTLGQGPEFLTYFQNEAQLEKSRLLSDRFSAERPKGSFSTLEIQRTEQGDSAMYLCASSLVGGTDTQYFGPGTRLTVL.

The chain joins TRBV7-3 to TRBJ2-2; 14 bases map to TRBD2. The germline CDR1 and CDR2 sequences are SGHTA and FQGTGA. The CDR3 is 16 residues long. J was trimmed by 5 bases and V by 1 base; bases with no gene match: 0. The CDR3 DNA is TGTGCCAGCAGCTTAAGGACTAGCGGGGGGACCGGGGAGCTGTTTTTT. Its translation is CASSLRTSGGTGELFF.

This chain connects TRBV19 to TRBJ1-5; D is perhaps TRBD1 (6 bases). Germline assignment: CDR1 LNHDA and CDR2 SQIVND (reference sequence). The CDR3 is 15 residues long. Deletions cut 8 bases from V and 4 bases from J, with 18 bases between. CDR3 residues: CASQPRDIDNQPQHF. CDR3 nucleotide sequence: TGTGCCAGTCAACCCCGGGACATCGATAATCAGCCCCAGCATTTT.

The table lists this clone with a count of one. The rearrangement links TRBV30 to TRBJ2-2; D is perhaps TRBD1 (6 bases). CDR1 is GTSNPN, CDR2 SVGIG, per germline (reference sequence). The CDR3 loop spans 18 amino acids. Trimming cost V 3 bases and J 4 bases, with 24 bases left between them. The DNA for the CDR3 is TGTGCCTGGAGGACGGAGACAGGCCTTACCTGGGGCACCGGGGAGCTGTTTTTT. Translated, it gives CAWRTETGLTWGTGELFF.

Only a few counts were recorded for this clone. The chain combines TRBV5-1 with TRBJ2-7; D not certain. CDR1 and CDR2 (germline): SGHRS, YFSETQ. This CDR3 contains 14 residues. V was trimmed by 0 bases and J by 4 bases, leaving 11 bases between them. The CDR3 DNA is TGCGCCAGCAGCTTGGAGGTTGGGTATTACGAGCAGTACTTC. This sequence encodes CASSLEVGYYEQYF.

V usage is TRBV4-1 and J usage is TRBJ2-7, with D possibly being TRBD1 or TRBD2 (5 bases each). Germline V gene sequence: CDR1 MGHRA, CDR2 YSYEKL. This CDR3 spans 16 amino acids. Deletions cut 0 bases from V and 4 bases from J, with 16 bases between. CDR3 residues: CASSQDEGTSTYEQYF. The CDR3 DNA reads TGCGCCAGCAGCCAAGATGAGGGGACGAGTACGTACGAGCAGTACTTC.

This chain links TRBV9 with TRBJ1-5, with D perhaps TRBD1 (5 bases). CDR3 length: 15 residues. Looked up from germline, CDR1 is SGDLS and CDR2 is YYNGEE. The V end lost 4 bases, the J end lost 7 bases, and 18 bases lay between the germline ends. CDR3 protein: CASSYRAGFNQPQHF. The CDR3 DNA sequence: TGTGCCAGCAGCTACCGGGCAGGGTTCAACCAGCCCCAGCATTTT.

The gene calls are TRBV29-1 and TRBJ2-7, with a tentative D call TRBD1 (6 bases). This CDR3 is built from 12 residues. Germline V CDR1 and CDR2: SQVTM, ANQGSEA. V was cut by 6 bases and J by 0 bases, with 9 bases left in between. The DNA of the CDR3 is TGCAGCGTAGAGGACAGCTCCTACGAGCAGTACTTC. It encodes CSVEDSSYEQYF.